The present entry profiles one TCR beta chain with its context. What it recognizes is unknown. The protocol was immunoSEQ multiplex PCR, while the TCRdb copy is restricted to in-frame clones and leaves out a portion. In the table there are 77,000 or so clones, 85% of which are singletons. These data originate in a study of OX40 agonist ivuxolimab in advanced cancers. Study-wide background: Under the entry rules, prior anti-PD-1, anti-PD-L1 or anti-CTLA-4 therapy was allowed, and 35% to 40% had some. There were three patients with partial responses, one having hepatocellular carcinoma and two cutaneous melanoma.

Study-wide results and limits: More expanded clones were seen, on average, in CD8+ T cells than in CD4+.

The V and J ends lost 5 bases and 3 bases, in that order; junction bases with no gene match: 6. There are 16 residues in the CDR3. Germline V lookup: CDR1 SGHVS, CDR2 FNYEAQ. This sample comprised CD4+ or CD8+ T cells sorted from blood, obtained in a trial of the OX40 agonist ivuxolimab. This clonotype was sampled from an adult with an advanced solid tumor such as melanoma, head and neck, liver or kidney cancer. The chain employs TRBV7-6 and TRBJ2-3; 12 positions agree with TRBD2. In DNA form, the CDR3 reads TGTGCCAGCAGCCTCGGGACTAGCGGGCGAACAGATACGCAGTATTTT. This codes for CASSLGTSGRTDTQYF.